This note documents a single T cell receptor (beta chain) sequence. The antigen remains undetermined. This entry belongs to a study of T cell responses to AZD1222 COVID-19 vaccine. Clones were read by immunoSEQ multiplex PCR, and TCRdb kept only the in-frame ones, dropping some. The sample holds 90,000 to 150,000 clones; approximately 86% are singletons and the top ten take approximately 2.6%. CDR1 and CDR2 (germline): LNHDA, SQIVND (reference sequence). This CDR3 region has 15 residues. Trimming took off 2 bases at V and 3 bases at J, with 14 bases between the two ends. Findings and limits, study-wide: Only a handful of people who got AZD1222 tested seropositive at baseline. Elevations in Spike-specific TCR breadth and depth followed administration of two AZD1222 doses.

This chain uses TRBV19 with TRBJ2-7; D may be TRBD2 (5 bases). This receptor was identified in an adult who received the AZD1222 COVID-19 vaccine. Sample: peripheral blood, taken 28 days after the second AZD1222 dose. The CDR3 nucleotides are TGTGCCAGTAGTATACAAGGCCTCGAGGGCTACGAGCAGTACTTC. Amino acid sequence: CASSIQGLEGYEQYF. Complete variable domain (other parts from reference TRBV19 and TRBJ2-7): DGGITQSPKYLFRKEGQNVTLSCEQNLNHDAMYWYRQDPGQGLRLIYYSQIVNDFQKGDIAEGYSVSREKKESFPLTVTSAQKNPTAFYLCASSIQGLEGYEQYFGPGTRLTVT.